The 32 T cell receptor beta chains reported below all come from one sample, sequenced in a study of fetal regulatory T cell absence and autoimmunity. Profiling relied on immunoSEQ multiplex PCR, and the TCRdb table lists in-frame clones only, not all of them. In the table there are approximately 94,000 clones, about 78% of which are singletons. Sequenced material: pancreas tissue. These receptor sequences come from a male donor with IPEX syndrome.

The chain combines TRBV5-1 with TRBJ2-5; D possibly corresponds to TRBD1 (6 bases). CDR1 and CDR2 from the germline V gene are SGHRS and YFSETQ. The CDR3 length is 14 residues. V dropped 3 bases and J dropped 5 bases, with 14 bases sitting between them. The chain's CDR3 is CASSSQGKKETQYF. CDR3 sequence (DNA): TGCGCCAGCAGCTCACAGGGAAAGAAGGAGACCCAGTACTTC.

The CDR3 loop reads CASSLNGRANQPQHF. In DNA, the CDR3 is TGTGCCAGCAGCTTGAATGGCAGGGCCAATCAGCCCCAGCATTTT. The rearrangement joins TRBV5-6 to TRBJ1-5, with a weak D call TRBD1 (5 bases). Germline CDR1 is SGHDT and CDR2 is YYEEEE. V was pared by 1 base and J by 3 bases, with 11 bases between. The CDR3 is made up of 15 amino acids.

The count of this clone is one. The V gene is TRBV10-3, the J gene TRBJ1-2; D unclear. The CDR3 has 15 residues. Germline CDR1 and CDR2: ENHRY and SYGVKD. V was cut by 8 bases and J by 0 bases, with 16 bases left in between. CDR3 in amino acids: CAILEEELSNYGYTF. The CDR3 nucleotides read TGTGCCATCCTAGAGGAGGAACTATCTAACTATGGCTACACCTTC.

The gene calls are TRBV10-2 and TRBJ2-3, with 9 bases that match TRBD1. The germline V gene encodes CDR1 WSHSY and CDR2 SAAADI. The CDR3 sequence is 14 residues long. With 6 bases clipped from V and 5 bases from J, the junction kept 6 bases outside the gene matches. The CDR3 here is CASRDRGNGDTQYF. Written as DNA, the CDR3 is TGCGCCAGCAGGGACAGGGGTAATGGAGATACGCAGTATTTT.

The V and J genes are TRBV7-9 and TRBJ1-2; TRBD1 matches at 8 bases. CDR3 length equals 16 residues. CDR1 and CDR2 (germline): SEHNR, FQNEAQ (reference sequence). With V trimmed by 5 bases and J by 4 bases, 12 bases remained unmatched. CDR3: CASSPRGAGGPYGYTF. In DNA form, the CDR3 reads TGTGCCAGCAGCCCCCGAGGCGCAGGGGGCCCCTATGGCTACACCTTC.

The chain carries TRBV27 and TRBJ2-5; TRBD1 aligns across 8 bases. The CDR3 is 16 residues long. The germline V gene encodes CDR1 MNHEY and CDR2 SMNVEV (reference sequence). V lost 5 bases and J lost 4; bases outside the gene matches: 12. CDR3 sequence reads: CASSTTGQGARETQYF. CDR3 DNA: TGTGCCAGCAGTACAACCGGCCAGGGGGCGCGAGAGACCCAGTACTTC.

DNA for the CDR3: TGTGCCAGCAGCCCTGGGGCAGATATTAGCTCTGGAAACACCATATATTTT. Its translation: CASSPGADISSGNTIYF. The gene calls are TRBV9 and TRBJ1-3, with D perhaps matching TRBD1 (5 bases). V lost 4 bases to trimming and J lost 0 bases, with 17 bases between them. From germline, CDR1 is SGDLS and CDR2 YYNGEE. The CDR3 consists of 17 residues.

This sequence joins TRBV11-3 and TRBJ1-6; D perhaps matches TRBD1 (6 bases). The CDR3 covers 14 residues. The V end was cut by 5 bases, the J end by 9 bases, with 14 bases between. Germline lookup yields CDR1 SGHNT and CDR2 YENEEA. CDR3 region: CASSPQGRGSPLHF. In DNA form, the CDR3 reads TGTGCCAGCAGCCCTCAGGGGAGGGGTTCACCCCTCCACTTT. Combining the CDR3 with reference TRBV11-3 and TRBJ1-6 gives the whole variable domain EAGVVQSPRYKIIEKKQPVAFWCNPISGHNTLYWYLQNLGQGPELLIRYENEEAVDDSQLPKDRFSAERLKGVDSTLKIQPAELGDSAVYLCASSPQGRGSPLHFGNGTRLTVT.

V gene TRBV2 combines with J gene TRBJ1-1; D possibly corresponds to TRBD1 (5 bases). Germline CDR1 SNHLY, CDR2 FYNNEI. V lost 2 bases and J lost 13, with 14 bases in between. This CDR3 has 12 amino acids. The CDR3 protein is CASSESLGEGFF. DNA of the CDR3: TGTGCCAGCAGTGAAAGTTTGGGGGAGGGTTTCTTT.

The chain uses TRBV19 and TRBJ2-7, with D perhaps matching TRBD1 (5 bases). Trimming pared 5 bases from V and 0 bases from J, leaving 11 bases between. This CDR3 comprises 14 residues. CDR1 and CDR2 from the germline V gene are LNHDA and SQIVND (reference sequence). The CDR3 reads CASSSTVSSYEQYF. CDR3 DNA sequence: TGTGCCAGTAGTTCGACAGTATCCTCCTACGAGCAGTACTTC.

The genes are TRBV5-6 and TRBJ2-3; D is perhaps TRBD1 or TRBD2 (6 bases each). Trimming pared 1 base from V and 3 bases from J, leaving 12 bases between. This CDR3 spans 15 amino acids. Germline V gives CDR1 SGHDT, CDR2 YYEEEE. In DNA form, the CDR3 reads TGTGCCAGCAGCTTGATGGGGGGCTCGACAGATACGCAGTATTTT. It yields the protein CASSLMGGSTDTQYF.

The chain links TRBV15 to TRBJ1-1; D is unclear. The CDR3 sequence is 16 residues long. Trimming removed 0 bases from V and 0 bases from J, with 11 bases in between. From germline, CDR1 is LNHNV and CDR2 YYDKDF (reference sequence). The CDR3 DNA is TGTGCCACCAGCAGAGATCTCGGAGTCCTGAACACTGAAGCTTTCTTT. It yields the protein CATSRDLGVLNTEAFF.

The table lists this clone with a few counts. The CDR3 reads CASSGPETGTFEQYF. As DNA, the CDR3 is TGTGCCAGCAGTGGCCCCGAGACAGGGACGTTCGAGCAGTACTTC. This sequence joins TRBV2 and TRBJ2-7, with 7 bases identical to TRBD1. The CDR3 spans 15 residues. The germline gives CDR1 SNHLY, CDR2 FYNNEI. Trimming cost V 4 bases and J 6 bases; bases outside gene matches: 12.

The CDR3 sequence: CASSLRGAEAFF. The CDR3 DNA is TGCGCCAGCAGCTTGAGGGGCGCTGAAGCTTTCTTT. The rearrangement joins TRBV5-1 to TRBJ1-1; D is perhaps TRBD1 (5 bases). Trimming pared 1 base from V and 6 bases from J, leaving 7 bases between. CDR1 SGHRS and CDR2 YFSETQ come from the germline V gene. This CDR3 has 12 residues.

The chain couples TRBV5-5 to TRBJ2-6, with a weak D call TRBD1 (5 bases). Trimming removed 7 bases from V and 4 bases from J, with 12 bases in between. The germline CDR1 and CDR2 sequences are SGHKS and YYEKEE (reference sequence). The CDR3 runs 14 residues. CDR3 DNA sequence: TGTGCCAGCGTAGGGGATTCCGGGGCCAACGTCCTGACTTTC. Amino acids: CASVGDSGANVLTF.

The V gene is TRBV1, the J gene TRBJ1-6. TRBV1 is given as a pseudogene. This CDR3 contains 16 residues. CDR3 sequence reads: CTSSQLGGAGNSPLHF. CDR3 DNA sequence: TGCACCAGCAGCCAGCTCGGGGGGGCGGGAAATTCACCCCTCCACTTT.

Only one count was recorded for this clone. The chain recombines TRBV2 with TRBJ2-7, with TRBD1 matching over 8 bases. The length of the CDR3 is 16 residues. Trimming took 4 bases from V and 0 from J; bases not matched to a gene: 8. CDR1 is SNHLY, CDR2 FYNNEI, per germline. The CDR3 DNA follows: TGTGCCAGCAGTGCCTCCGGACAGGGCCTCTCCTACGAGCAGTACTTC. Translation gives CASSASGQGLSYEQYF. Full variable domain (rest looked up from reference TRBV2 and TRBJ2-7): EPEVTQTPSHQVTQMGQEVILRCVPISNHLYFYWYRQILGQKVEFLVSFYNNEISEKSEIFDDQFSVERPDGSNFTLKIRSTKLEDSAMYFCASSASGQGLSYEQYFGPGTRLTVT.

The CDR3 DNA is TGTGCCACCAGCAGAGATCCCCGGGCCGGCATCACAGATACGCAGTATTTT. Amino acids: CATSRDPRAGITDTQYF. The rearrangement uses TRBV15 and TRBJ2-3, with D uncertain. CDR3 size: 17 residues. Germline V CDR1 and CDR2: LNHNV, YYDKDF (reference sequence). The V and J ends lost 0 bases and 2 bases respectively, with 15 bases between them.

The chain recombines TRBV7-8 with TRBJ1-6, with TRBD1 as a possible D gene (5 bases). There are 16 residues in the CDR3. Germline V lookup: CDR1 SGHVS, CDR2 FQNEAQ. Trimming cost V 1 base and J 1 base, with 8 bases left between them. CDR3 DNA: TGTGCCAGCAGCTTAGTCGGGGGATCCTATAATTCACCCCTCCACTTT. Amino acids: CASSLVGGSYNSPLHF.

This clone was detected only once. The chain combines TRBV7-8 with TRBJ2-2; TRBD2 is a possible D gene (6 bases). The CDR3 length is 15 residues. The germline V gene has CDR1 SGHVS and CDR2 FQNEAQ. Trimming left V 4 bases short and J 1 base short, with 10 bases between. The CDR3 loop is CASSSGTRNTGELFF. The CDR3 DNA reads TGTGCCAGCAGCTCGGGGACTCGGAACACCGGGGAGCTGTTTTTT.

V and J are TRBV6-1 and TRBJ2-2, with 10 bases aligning to TRBD2. Trimming cost V 8 bases and J 7 bases; bases outside gene matches: 10. This CDR3 has 15 amino acids. The germline CDR1 and CDR2 sequences are MNHNS and SASEGT. The CDR3 bases are TGTGCCAGCCTCGGGCTAGCGGGAGTAATCGGGGAGCTGTTTTTT. Its protein product is CASLGLAGVIGELFF.

This chain connects TRBV5-6 to TRBJ2-7; perhaps TRBD1 as D (6 bases). Deletions cut 3 bases from V and 0 bases from J, with 10 bases between. The CDR3 runs 14 residues. Germline assignment: CDR1 SGHDT and CDR2 YYEEEE. The CDR3 nucleotides read TGTGCCAGCAGCTGGACAGCTAGCTCCTACGAGCAGTACTTC. Amino acids: CASSWTASSYEQYF. The variable domain in full, completed from reference TRBV5-6 and TRBJ2-7, reads DAGVTQSPTHLIKTRGQQVTLRCSPKSGHDTVSWYQQALGQGPQFIFQYYEEEERQRGNFPDRFSGHQFPNYSSELNVNALLLGDSALYLCASSWTASSYEQYFGPGTRLTVT.

This clone appeared a single time. The V gene is TRBV29-1, the J gene TRBJ1-4; unclear D gene. This CDR3 spans 13 amino acids. The V and J ends lost 7 bases and 8 bases respectively, with 17 bases between them. Germline values: CDR1 SQVTM, CDR2 ANQGSEA. CDR3 coding DNA: TGCAGCGCCCGGGCCTCTCGGGAGGAAAAACTGTTTTTT. It codes for CSARASREEKLFF.

The chain employs TRBV15 and TRBJ1-2; 9 bases align to TRBD1. The ends lost 0 bases at V and 7 bases at J; junction bases unmatched: 6. The V gene's germline CDR1 is LNHNV and CDR2 YYDKDF (reference sequence). CDR3 length: 15 amino acids. This CDR3 is CATSRELYRGLGYTF. The CDR3 nucleotides read TGTGCCACCAGCAGAGAACTTTACAGGGGGCTTGGCTACACCTTC.

The V gene is TRBV19, the J gene TRBJ2-7, with 10 positions matching TRBD1. Germline V lookup: CDR1 LNHDA, CDR2 SQIVND (reference sequence). The V segment lost 4 bases and the J segment 5 bases; nucleotides outside the gene matches: 2. This CDR3 contains 13 residues. CDR3 protein: CASSRQGADEQYF. The CDR3 nucleotides are TGTGCCAGTAGTAGACAGGGGGCGGACGAGCAGTACTTC. Using reference TRBV19 and TRBJ2-7 for the parts outside the CDR3, the full variable domain is DGGITQSPKYLFRKEGQNVTLSCEQNLNHDAMYWYRQDPGQGLRLIYYSQIVNDFQKGDIAEGYSVSREKKESFPLTVTSAQKNPTAFYLCASSRQGADEQYFGPGTRLTVT.

The rearrangement uses TRBV6-5 and TRBJ2-2; D not resolved. Germline values: CDR1 MNHEY, CDR2 SVGAGI. The CDR3 spans 14 residues. V shed 2 bases and J shed 1 base, with 5 bases lying between them. As DNA, the CDR3 is TGTGCCAGCAGTTACGCCCTGAACACCGGGGAGCTGTTTTTT. This codes for CASSYALNTGELFF.

V and J are TRBV12-5 and TRBJ1-5; D is undetermined. Between the trimmed V and J ends, which lost 3 bases and 0 bases, there was a span of 9 bases. Per germline, CDR1 LGHNT and CDR2 FRNRAP. CDR3 size: 15 residues. The DNA of the CDR3 is TGTGCTAGTGGTTTCGCCAGTTATAGCAATCAGCCCCAGCATTTT. Amino acid sequence: CASGFASYSNQPQHF.

The chain joins TRBV6-1 to TRBJ1-1; no firm D call. Trimming took off 3 bases at V and 4 bases at J, with 12 bases between the two ends. The CDR3 sequence is 14 residues long. Germline lookup yields CDR1 MNHNS and CDR2 SASEGT. The CDR3 DNA sequence: TGTGCCAGCAGTGATGGCGGGAGTAGCACTGAAGCTTTCTTT. Protein: CASSDGGSSTEAFF.

V is TRBV4-1 and J is TRBJ2-2, with D possibly being TRBD2 (5 bases). The ends were cut back, 0 bases at V and 2 bases at J, with 13 bases in the middle. CDR1 MGHRA and CDR2 YSYEKL come from the germline V gene. The CDR3 runs to 17 residues. CDR3 nucleotide sequence: TGCGCCAGCAGCCAAGACCAAGCGGCCGCCAACACCGGGGAGCTGTTTTTT. It yields the protein CASSQDQAAANTGELFF.

V gene TRBV9 combines with J gene TRBJ2-3; D ambiguous. This CDR3 region has 13 residues. The V end lost 6 bases, the J end lost 2 bases, and 10 bases lay between the germline ends. Germline assignment: CDR1 SGDLS and CDR2 YYNGEE. CDR3 DNA: TGTGCCAGCACCGACCGGTACACAGATACGCAGTATTTT. It specifies CASTDRYTDTQYF.

V is TRBV11-2 and J is TRBJ1-5; D uncertain. This CDR3 spans 14 amino acids. V was pared by 5 bases and J by 0 bases, with 8 bases between. Germline lookup yields CDR1 SGHAT and CDR2 FQNNGV. The chain's CDR3 is CASSVHLSNQPQHF. The CDR3, as DNA: TGTGCCAGCAGCGTCCACCTTAGCAATCAGCCCCAGCATTTT.

Concerning this clone itself: Its ends do not fully match the called genes, so a read error is possible. The sample holds other DNA sequences that translate to the same CDR3. The chain joins TRBV5-1 to TRBJ2-3; perhaps TRBD2 as D (6 bases). This CDR3 comprises 12 residues. Germline V gene data show CDR1 as SGHRS and CDR2 as YFSETQ. The CDR3 region has the DNA TGCGCTAGCATCCGGGGGACAGATACGCAGTATTTT. Translated, it gives CASIRGTDTQYF.